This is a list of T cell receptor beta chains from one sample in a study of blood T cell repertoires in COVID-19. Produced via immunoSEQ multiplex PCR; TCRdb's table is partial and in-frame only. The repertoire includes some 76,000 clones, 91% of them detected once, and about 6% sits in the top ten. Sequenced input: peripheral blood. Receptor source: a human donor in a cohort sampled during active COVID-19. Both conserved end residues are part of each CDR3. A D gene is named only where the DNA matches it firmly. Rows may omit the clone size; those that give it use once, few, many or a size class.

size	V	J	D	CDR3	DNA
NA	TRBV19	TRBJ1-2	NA	CASSIPPGVDGYTF	TGTGCCAGTAGTATTCCCCCGGGTGTGGATGGCTACACCTTC
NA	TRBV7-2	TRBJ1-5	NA	CASSLGTAPGQPQHF	TGTGCCAGCAGCTTGGGGACTGCCCCCGGGCAGCCCCAGCATTTT
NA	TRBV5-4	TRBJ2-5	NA	CASSPVQAYVRETQYF	TGTGCCAGCAGCCCCGTACAGGCCTACGTACGAGAGACCCAGTACTTC
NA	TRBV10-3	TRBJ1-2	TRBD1	CAISPIPGQGADRGYGYTF	TGTGCCATCAGTCCTATTCCGGGACAGGGAGCCGATCGGGGCTATGGCTACACCTTC
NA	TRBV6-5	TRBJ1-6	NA	CASSYSSGVPNSPLHF	TGTGCCAGCAGTTACTCATCGGGGGTTCCCAATTCACCCCTCCACTTT
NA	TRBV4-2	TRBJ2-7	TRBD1	CASSQEGTGGEQYF	TGTGCCAGCAGCCAAGAGGGGACAGGGGGCGAGCAGTACTTC
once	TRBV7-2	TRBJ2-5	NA	CASSLGPPRETQYF	TGTGCCAGCAGCTTAGGTCCACCACGGGAGACCCAGTACTTC
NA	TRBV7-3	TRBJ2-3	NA	CASSLLGPDTQYF	TGTGCCAGCAGCTTATTGGGCCCGGATACGCAGTATTTT
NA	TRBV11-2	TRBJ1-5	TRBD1	CASSLEGQVNQPQHF	TGTGCCAGCAGCTTAGAGGGACAGGTTAATCAGCCCCAGCATTTT
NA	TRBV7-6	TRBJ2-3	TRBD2	CASSLAPSGAGDTQYF	TGTGCCAGCAGCTTAGCCCCTAGCGGGGCAGGGGATACGCAGTATTTT
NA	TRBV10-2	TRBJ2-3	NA	CASRLGGGRWDTQYF	TGCGCCAGCAGACTCGGGGGTGGCCGATGGGATACGCAGTATTTT
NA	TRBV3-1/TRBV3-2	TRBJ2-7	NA	CASSQDKNEQYF	TGTGCCAGCAGCCAAGACAAAAACGAGCAGTACTTC
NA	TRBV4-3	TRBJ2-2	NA	CASSQDRGGANTGELFF	TGCGCCAGCAGCCAAGATAGAGGCGGCGCGAACACCGGGGAGCTGTTTTTT
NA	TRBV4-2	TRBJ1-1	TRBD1	CASSQAGQEVRAFF	TGTGCCAGCAGCCAAGCAGGACAGGAAGTACGGGCTTTCTTT
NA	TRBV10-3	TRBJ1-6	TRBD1	CAISARGQDNSPLHF	TGTGCCATCAGTGCCAGGGGACAGGATAATTCACCCCTCCACTTT
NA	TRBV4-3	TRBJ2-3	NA	CASSQVTGSQTQYF	TGCGCCAGCAGCCAAGTTACCGGGAGCCAGACGCAGTATTTT
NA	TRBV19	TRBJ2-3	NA	CASSISGTDTQYF	TGTGCCAGTAGTATATCCGGCACAGATACGCAGTATTTT
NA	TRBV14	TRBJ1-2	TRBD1	CASSQARGFGGYTF	TGTGCCAGCAGCCAAGCCAGGGGGTTCGGTGGCTACACCTTC
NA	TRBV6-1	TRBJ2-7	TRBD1	CASSERGRGNEQYF	TGTGCCAGCAGTGAAAGGGGCAGGGGGAACGAGCAGTACTTC
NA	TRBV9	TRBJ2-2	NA	CASSRRGGTGELFF	TGTGCCAGCAGTCGCAGGGGTGGCACCGGGGAGCTGTTTTTT
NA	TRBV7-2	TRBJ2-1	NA	CASSLAQGSYNEQFF	TGTGCCAGCAGCTTAGCGCAGGGTTCCTACAATGAGCAGTTCTTC
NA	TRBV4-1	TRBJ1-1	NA	CASSQDGTVNTEAFF	TGCGCCAGCAGCCAAGATGGTACAGTTAACACTGAAGCTTTCTTT
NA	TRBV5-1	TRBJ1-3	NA	CASSVGSYYPPGNTIYF	TGCGCCAGCAGCGTGGGTTCATACTACCCCCCTGGAAACACCATATATTTT
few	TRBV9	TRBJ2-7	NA	CASSRDSYEQYF	TGTGCCAGCAGCCGTGACAGCTACGAGCAGTACTTC
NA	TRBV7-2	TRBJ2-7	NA	CASSFRGTNYEQYF	TGTGCCAGCAGTTTCAGGGGCACTAACTACGAGCAGTACTTC
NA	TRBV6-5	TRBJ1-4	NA	CASSSGTGRSNEKLFF	TGTGCCAGCAGTTCCGGGACCGGGAGGTCTAATGAAAAACTGTTTTTT
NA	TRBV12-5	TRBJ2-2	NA	CASGLAGFNAGELFF	TGTGCTAGTGGTTTAGCAGGGTTTAACGCCGGGGAGCTGTTTTTT
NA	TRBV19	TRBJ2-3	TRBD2	CASSLGLAGTDTQYF	TGTGCCAGTAGCCTCGGACTAGCGGGCACAGATACGCAGTATTTT
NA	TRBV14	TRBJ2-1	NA	CASSQSTSHEQFF	TGTGCCAGCAGCCAATCAACTAGTCATGAGCAGTTCTTC
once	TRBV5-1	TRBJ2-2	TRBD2	CASSLALPGTSAATGELFF	TGCGCCAGCAGCTTGGCCCTCCCCGGGACTAGCGCGGCCACCGGGGAGCTGTTTTTT
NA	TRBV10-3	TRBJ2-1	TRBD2	CAISASGGYNEQFF	TGTGCCATCAGTGCGAGCGGGGGATACAATGAGCAGTTCTTC
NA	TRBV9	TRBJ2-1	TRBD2	CASSETGGPYNEQFF	TGTGCCAGCAGCGAGACGGGGGGACCATACAATGAGCAGTTCTTC
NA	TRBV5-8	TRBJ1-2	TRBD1	CASSYGQGAVGRAF	TGTGCCAGCAGTTATGGACAGGGTGCGGTAGGTCGCGCCTTC
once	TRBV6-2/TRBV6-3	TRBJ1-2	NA	CASTDSGTPLRGYTF	TGTGCCAGCACTGACTCCGGGACACCCCTTCGAGGCTACACCTTC
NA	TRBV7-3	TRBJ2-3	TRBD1	CASSPRTGGTDTQYF	TGTGCCAGCAGCCCCCGGACAGGGGGCACAGATACGCAGTATTTT
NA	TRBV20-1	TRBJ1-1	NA	CSAWAATEAFF	TGCAGTGCCTGGGCAGCCACTGAAGCTTTCTTT
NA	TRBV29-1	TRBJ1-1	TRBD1	CSVGPGGNTEAFF	TGCAGCGTTGGTCCAGGGGGGAACACTGAAGCTTTCTTT
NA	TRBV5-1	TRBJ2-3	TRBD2	CASSPVIAGGIDTQYF	TGCGCCAGCAGCCCAGTAATAGCGGGGGGCATAGATACGCAGTATTTT
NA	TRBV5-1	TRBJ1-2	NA	CASSPGDGYTF	TGCGCCAGCAGTCCAGGGGACGGCTACACCTTC
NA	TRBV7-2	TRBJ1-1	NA	CASSSYRNTEAFF	TGTGCCAGCAGCTCGTACAGGAACACTGAAGCTTTCTTT
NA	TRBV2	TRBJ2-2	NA	CASSEAGGRAGELFF	TGTGCCAGCAGTGAAGCAGGGGGGAGGGCCGGGGAGCTGTTTTTT
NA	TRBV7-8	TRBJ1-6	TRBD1	CASSPLLDRGDNSPLHF	TGTGCCAGCAGCCCACTCCTGGACAGGGGAGATAATTCACCCCTCCACTTT
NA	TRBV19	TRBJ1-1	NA	CASSIVSSAEAFF	TGTGCCAGTAGTATAGTTTCAAGCGCTGAAGCTTTCTTT
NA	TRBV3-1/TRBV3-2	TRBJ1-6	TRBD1	CASSHATGGKYSPLHF	TGTGCCAGCAGCCATGCCACAGGGGGCAAGTATTCACCCCTCCACTTT
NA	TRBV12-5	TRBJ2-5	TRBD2	CASGPGTSGGETQYF	TGTGCTAGTGGTCCAGGGACTAGCGGGGGGGAGACCCAGTACTTC
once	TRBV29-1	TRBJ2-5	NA	CSVVGYGRETQYF	TGCAGCGTTGTGGGGTACGGGAGAGAGACCCAGTACTTC
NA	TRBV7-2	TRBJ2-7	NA	CASSLAEGANYEQYF	TGTGCCAGCAGCTTAGCAGAGGGTGCCAACTACGAGCAGTACTTC
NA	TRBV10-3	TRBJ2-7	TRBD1	CAIREGQGTYEQYF	TGTGCCATCAGAGAGGGACAGGGGACATACGAGCAGTACTTC
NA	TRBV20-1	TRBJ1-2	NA	CSGHANYGYTF	TGCAGTGGACATGCCAACTATGGCTACACCTTC
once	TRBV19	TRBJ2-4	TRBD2	CASSIDRGGTAKNIQYF	TGTGCCAGTAGTATAGATAGGGGAGGGACGGCCAAAAACATTCAGTACTTC
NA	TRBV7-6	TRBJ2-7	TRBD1	CASSYGQGAGTYEQYF	TGTGCCAGCAGCTACGGACAGGGGGCAGGAACCTACGAGCAGTACTTC
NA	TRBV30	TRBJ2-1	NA	CAWSRTGNEQFF	TGTGCCTGGAGTCGGACTGGAAATGAGCAGTTCTTC
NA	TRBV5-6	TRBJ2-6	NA	CASSLGGVDRISGANVLTF	TGTGCCAGCAGCTTGGGTGGAGTTGACAGGATATCTGGGGCCAACGTCCTGACTTTC
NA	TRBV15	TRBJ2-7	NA	CATSREGPGYEQYF	TGTGCCACCAGCAGAGAGGGGCCGGGCTACGAGCAGTACTTC
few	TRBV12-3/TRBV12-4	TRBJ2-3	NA	CASSLDREDTQYF	TGTGCCAGCAGTTTAGACCGAGAAGATACGCAGTATTTT
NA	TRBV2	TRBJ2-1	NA	CASIASRLGNEQFF	TGTGCCAGCATTGCTAGCCGGTTGGGCAATGAGCAGTTCTTC
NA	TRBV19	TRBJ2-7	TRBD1	CASSPPGQIYEQYF	TGTGCCAGTAGCCCGCCGGGACAGATCTACGAGCAGTACTTC
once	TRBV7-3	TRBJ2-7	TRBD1	CASSPGTGSYEQYF	TGTGCCAGCAGCCCCGGGACAGGGTCCTACGAGCAGTACTTC
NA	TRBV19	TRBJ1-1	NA	CASSRTPSYTEAFF	TGTGCCAGTAGCCGGACACCCAGCTACACTGAAGCTTTCTTT